The 27 T cell receptor beta chains presented below share a single source sample, sequenced in a study of blood T cells in healthy people across ages. Then a second PCR, running roughly 7 to 11 cycles, was carried out with a sample-barcoded 5' primer and a J-beta primer mix. TCRdb re-analysed the 5' RACE reads in MiXCR, keeping a single row per CDR3 protein. The sample lists 700,000 or so distinct CDR3 sequences, 40% to 45% occurring once. Sequencing was done on a sample of blood. These receptors all come from a man of 80 years or more in good health.

This clonotype turned up a few times. The genes are TRBV7-2 and TRBJ2-3; TRBD2 is a possible D gene (5 bases). The length of the CDR3 is 16 residues. CDR1 and CDR2 (germline): SGHTA, FQGNSA. The V end was cut by 1 base, the J end by 0 bases, with 11 bases between. As DNA, the CDR3 is TGTGCCAGCAGCTTAGACGGCGGGCACAGCACAGATACGCAGTATTTT. Translating gives CASSLDGGHSTDTQYF.

This clonotype has more than one count but fewer than ten. The chain joins TRBV28 to TRBJ2-5, with 9 bases that match TRBD2. V trimming: 9 bases; J trimming: 4 bases; junction bases outside the gene matches: 6. CDR1 and CDR2 (germline): MDHEN, SYDVKM. The CDR3 has 13 amino acids. This CDR3 reads CASRGGAGETQYF. The CDR3 nucleotides read TGTGCCAGTCGCGGGGGGGCAGGAGAGACCCAGTACTTC.

This clonotype has more than one count but fewer than ten. The chain recombines TRBV24-1 with TRBJ2-1, with D maybe TRBD2 (6 bases). CDR1 is KGHDR, CDR2 SFDVKD, per germline. Trimming took 4 bases from V and 5 from J, leaving 23 bases between them. The CDR3 runs to 18 residues. CDR3 protein: CATSDLGGTGRDDNEQFF. CDR3 nucleotide sequence: TGTGCCACCAGTGACCTCGGGGGTACGGGGCGGGACGACAATGAGCAGTTCTTC.

The chain recombines TRBV6-2 or TRBV6-3 with TRBJ2-5, with TRBD1 matching 9 bases. The CDR3 spans 17 residues. CDR1 is MNHEY, CDR2 SVGEGT, per germline. The J segment lost 10 bases and the V segment lost 7 bases, leaving 22 bases of the junction unmatched. In DNA form, the CDR3 reads TGTGCCAGCATCCCGGGACAGGGTATCCAGGGAGCTGAGGGCCAGTACTTC. This gives the protein CASIPGQGIQGAEGQYF.

This clonotype turned up a few times. This chain connects TRBV5-1 to TRBJ2-7; no clear D. The CDR3 sequence is 13 residues long. Germline CDR1 reads SGHRS; CDR2 reads YFSETQ. V was clipped by 7 bases and J by 2 bases, with 13 bases between them. CDR3 DNA sequence: TGCGCCAGCCGACGGACGGCCCCCTACGAGCAGTACTTC. This encodes CASRRTAPYEQYF.

This clonotype occurred many times. The V call is TRBV24-1, the J call TRBJ2-7; tentative D call: TRBD2 (5 bases). Trimming stripped 3 bases from V and 1 base from J, with 12 bases between. The CDR3 loop spans 15 amino acids. Looked up from germline, CDR1 is KGHDR and CDR2 is SFDVKD. CDR3 amino acids: CATSDPSSGSYEQYF. Here the CDR3 DNA reads TGTGCCACCAGTGATCCCTCGAGCGGATCCTACGAGCAGTACTTC.

The genes are TRBV7-2 and TRBJ2-1; a weak D match, TRBD2 (5 bases). The tail of the sequence fits TRBJ2-7 better, so the J call may be wrong. The CDR3 covers 16 residues. The germline V gene encodes CDR1 SGHTA and CDR2 FQGNSA. CDR3 sequence: CASSPPLAESYNEQYF. CDR3 nucleotide sequence: TGTGCCAGCAGCCCCCCTCTAGCAGAGTCCTACAATGAGCAGTACTTC.

This chain links TRBV6-6 with TRBJ1-6; tentative D call: TRBD1 (5 bases). The CDR3 sequence is 15 residues long. The V and J ends lost 10 bases and 9 bases respectively, with 22 bases between them. Germline CDR1 reads MNHNY; CDR2 reads SVGAGI (reference sequence). The CDR3 bases are TGTGCCACCAAAACCGCCGGGGGGGTCGGTTCACCCCTCCACTTT. It is translated as CATKTAGGVGSPLHF.

The rearrangement joins TRBV27 to TRBJ1-2, with 8 positions matching TRBD1. V lost 5 bases to trimming and J lost 6 bases; unmatched junction nucleotides: 11. Germline V CDR1 and CDR2: MNHEY, SMNVEV (reference sequence). The CDR3 loop spans 15 amino acids. CDR3 amino acids: CASSPRDRSTHGYTF. The CDR3 DNA sequence: TGTGCCAGCAGTCCCCGGGACAGGTCAACACATGGCTACACCTTC.

On this clonotype itself: A read error is possible here, since a much larger clone lies one base away. The rearrangement links TRBV7-2 to TRBJ2-7, with 9 bases lining up with TRBD2. CDR3 length: 15 residues. The V gene's germline CDR1 is SGHTA and CDR2 FQGNSA. CDR3 nucleotides: TGTGCCGGCAGCCCAGGGACTAGCAGGTCCTACGAGCAGTACTTC. Translated: CAGSPGTSRSYEQYF.

This clonotype was detected only a few times. The V gene is TRBV27, the J gene TRBJ2-7; D perhaps matches TRBD2 (5 bases). Trimming took off 6 bases at V and 0 bases at J, with 12 bases between the two ends. The CDR3 runs 14 residues. Germline V lookup: CDR1 MNHEY, CDR2 SMNVEV (reference sequence). CDR3 residues: CASSRDGNSYEQYF. For the CDR3, the DNA is TGTGCCAGCAGCCGGGATGGGAACTCCTACGAGCAGTACTTC.

The rearrangement links TRBV5-1 to TRBJ2-7; the D gene could be TRBD1 or TRBD2 (5 bases each). Germline-derived CDR1 and CDR2 are SGHRS and YFSETQ. Trimming took 0 bases from V and 3 from J, leaving 13 bases between them. The length of the CDR3 is 15 residues. Here the CDR3 reads CASSLEPGRLYEQYF. The CDR3 coding sequence is TGCGCCAGCAGCTTGGAACCGGGACGGCTCTACGAGCAGTACTTC.

This chain joins TRBV24-1 and TRBJ2-5; tentative D call: TRBD2 (5 bases). Trimming shortened V by 4 bases and J by 11 bases, and 16 bases separated the two germline ends. This CDR3 has 13 amino acids. CDR1 is KGHDR and CDR2 is SFDVKD in the germline V gene. The CDR3 here is CATSDRSSNEQYF. The CDR3 bases are TGTGCCACCAGTGACAGATCTAGCAATGAGCAGTACTTC.

This clonotype occurred once. The V call is TRBV28, the J call TRBJ2-3; 8 nucleotides agree with TRBD1. This CDR3 is 13 amino acids long. V was clipped by 7 bases and J by 6 bases; unmatched bases: 6. Germline lookup yields CDR1 MDHEN and CDR2 SYDVKM. CDR3 sequence (DNA): TGTGCCAGCACAGCAGGGGGCCGGGATACGCAGTATTTT. Protein sequence: CASTAGGRDTQYF. The whole variable domain, remainder taken from reference TRBV28 and TRBJ2-3, is DVKVTQSSRYLVKRTGEKVFLECVQDMDHENMFWYRQDPGLGLRLIYFSYDVKMKEKGDIPEGYSVSREKKERFSLILESASTNQTSMYLCASTAGGRDTQYFGPGTRLTVL.

The gene calls are TRBV24-1 and TRBJ2-7; a possible D gene is TRBD1 (6 bases). CDR3 length: 15 amino acids. Germline loops: CDR1 KGHDR, CDR2 SFDVKD. V lost 0 bases, J lost 6 bases, and 14 bases lay in between. This CDR3 reads CATSDLPDRDTEQYF. The CDR3 region has the DNA TGTGCCACCAGTGATTTGCCGGACCGGGACACCGAGCAGTACTTC.

This chain uses TRBV5-1 with TRBJ2-7; D might be TRBD1 (6 bases). The J call may be wrong; the DNA end is better matched by TRBJ2-5. Germline CDR1 is SGHRS and CDR2 is YFSETQ. The CDR3 spans 13 residues. The CDR3 is CASSFNREETQYF. The CDR3, as DNA: TGCGCCAGCAGCTTTAACAGGGAAGAGACCCAGTACTTC.

V and J are TRBV10-3 and TRBJ2-5, with TRBD1 matching over 7 bases. Losses at the gene ends were 11 bases for V and 0 bases for J; bases not matched to a gene: 9. There are 14 residues in the CDR3. CDR1 and CDR2 (germline): ENHRY, SYGVKD. CDR3 residues: CAAGDRANQETQYF. The CDR3 nucleotides are TGTGCCGCAGGGGACAGAGCCAACCAAGAGACCCAGTACTTC.

This clonotype was counted only a few times. V and J are TRBV7-2 and TRBJ2-6; 10 nucleotides line up with TRBD1. This CDR3 spans 18 amino acids. V gave up 5 bases and J gave up 2 bases; unmatched junction bases: 9. Germline V lookup: CDR1 SGHTA, CDR2 FQGNSA. The CDR3 spells CASSPRDRGVAGANVLTF. CDR3 coding DNA: TGTGCCAGCAGCCCCCGGGACAGGGGCGTTGCTGGGGCCAACGTCCTGACTTTC. The full variable domain, with the rest looked up from reference TRBV7-2 and TRBJ2-6, is GAGVSQSPSNKVTEKGKDVELRCDPISGHTALYWYRQSLGQGLEFLIYFQGNSAPDKSGLPSDRFSAERTGGSVSTLTIQRTQQEDSAVYLCASSPRDRGVAGANVLTFGAGSRLTVL.

The chain recombines TRBV4-2 with TRBJ2-7, with D perhaps TRBD1 (6 bases). In germline, CDR1 is LGHNA, CDR2 YNFKEQ. The V end was cut by 0 bases, the J end by 3 bases, with 12 bases between. The CDR3 has 15 residues. CDR3 nucleotides: TGTGCCAGCAGCCAAGAGGTGGGACAATTCTACGAGCAGTACTTC. Protein: CASSQEVGQFYEQYF.

This clonotype has more than one count but fewer than ten. V gene TRBV28 combines with J gene TRBJ2-7; no clear D gene. The germline V gene has CDR1 MDHEN and CDR2 SYDVKM. This CDR3 is 15 amino acids long. The V gene lost 3 bases and the J gene lost 6 bases, with 18 bases spanning the gap. CDR3 coding DNA: TGTGCCAGCAGTTTTAACAGCAACGCTCAGTGCGAGCAGTACTTC. Amino acid sequence: CASSFNSNAQCEQYF.

This clonotype was seen more than once but under ten times. This chain links TRBV6-5 with TRBJ1-6, with no clear D. V gave up 6 bases and J gave up 12 bases, with 15 bases separating them. Germline CDR1 reads MNHEY; CDR2 reads SVGAGI. CDR3 length: 13 residues. The DNA for the CDR3 is TGTGCCAGCAGAAACAGCGAATTGGTACCCCTCCACTTT. Residues: CASRNSELVPLHF.

J is TRBJ1-5 and V is TRBV10-2, with D maybe TRBD1 (6 bases). The CDR3 covers 16 residues. Trimming took off 2 bases at V and 0 bases at J, with 11 bases between the two ends. CDR1 is WSHSY and CDR2 is SAAADI in the germline V gene. This chain's CDR3 is CASSEKGHTSNQPQHF. The CDR3 coding sequence is TGCGCCAGCAGTGAGAAGGGACATACTAGCAATCAGCCCCAGCATTTT.

The chain combines TRBV6-2 or TRBV6-3 with TRBJ2-2; no firm D call. Germline V lookup: CDR1 MNHEY, CDR2 SVGEGT. CDR3 length: 13 residues. V lost 5 bases to trimming and J lost 4 bases, with 8 bases between them. The CDR3 sequence is CASSAVGTGELFF. For the CDR3, the DNA is TGTGCCAGCAGTGCGGTTGGCACCGGGGAGCTGTTTTTT.

In this sample, this clonotype turned up a few times. The chain is built from TRBV7-2 and TRBJ2-5; 13 bases are a match to TRBD2. J was trimmed by 2 bases and V by 6 bases; bases with no gene match: 9. Germline CDR1 SGHTA, CDR2 FQGNSA. The CDR3 is made up of 17 amino acids. The CDR3 DNA reads as TGTGCCAGCAGTCCGAATGGACTAGCGGGAGAGCAAGAGACCCAGTACTTC. It encodes CASSPNGLAGEQETQYF.

The chain uses TRBV7-2 and TRBJ2-7; D is possibly TRBD1 or TRBD2 (5 bases each). The CDR3 has 13 amino acids. CDR1 is SGHTA and CDR2 is FQGNSA in the germline V gene. Trimming removed 4 bases from V and 7 bases from J, with 14 bases in between. The DNA for the CDR3 is TGTGCCAGCAGCTCACGACTAAGGGGTGAGCAGTACTTC. This gives the protein CASSSRLRGEQYF. Variable domain in full (rest from reference TRBV7-2 and TRBJ2-7): GAGVSQSPSNKVTEKGKDVELRCDPISGHTALYWYRQSLGQGLEFLIYFQGNSAPDKSGLPSDRFSAERTGGSVSTLTIQRTQQEDSAVYLCASSSRLRGEQYFGPGTRLTVT.

The V gene is TRBV6-5, the J gene TRBJ2-7; either TRBD1 or TRBD2 may fit D (5 bases each). The CDR3 spans 13 residues. Trimming cost V 9 bases and J 4 bases, with 16 bases left between them. Germline CDR1 and CDR2: MNHEY and SVGAGI. The CDR3 region is CARPPWGYYEQYF. The CDR3 DNA reads TGTGCCAGACCACCGTGGGGGTATTACGAGCAGTACTTC.

The V gene is TRBV7-2, the J gene TRBJ2-5, with no clear D. The CDR3 spans 13 residues. V was shortened by 2 bases and J by 9 bases, with 13 bases between the two germline ends. Germline V gene sequence: CDR1 SGHTA, CDR2 FQGNSA. The CDR3 DNA reads as TGTGCCAGCAGCTTAAACTGGGATCAGCCCCAGTACTTC. Its protein product is CASSLNWDQPQYF.